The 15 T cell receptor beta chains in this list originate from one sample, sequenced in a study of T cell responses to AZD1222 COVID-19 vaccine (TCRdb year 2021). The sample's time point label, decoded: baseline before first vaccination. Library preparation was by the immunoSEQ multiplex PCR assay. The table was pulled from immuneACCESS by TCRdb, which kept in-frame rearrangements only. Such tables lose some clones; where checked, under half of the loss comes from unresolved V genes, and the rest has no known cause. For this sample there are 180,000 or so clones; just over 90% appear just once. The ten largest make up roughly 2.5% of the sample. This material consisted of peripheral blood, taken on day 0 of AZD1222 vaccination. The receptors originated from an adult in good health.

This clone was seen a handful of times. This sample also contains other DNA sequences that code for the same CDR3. CDR3 sequence (DNA): TGTGCCAGCAGTTACTCGAGTGACACTGAAGCTTTCTTT. This translates into CASSYSSDTEAFF. This rearrangement joins TRBV6-5 to TRBJ1-1; no clear D. Germline CDR1 is MNHEY and CDR2 is SVGAGI. This CDR3 has 13 amino acids. The V and J ends lost 0 bases and 3 bases respectively, with 5 bases between them.

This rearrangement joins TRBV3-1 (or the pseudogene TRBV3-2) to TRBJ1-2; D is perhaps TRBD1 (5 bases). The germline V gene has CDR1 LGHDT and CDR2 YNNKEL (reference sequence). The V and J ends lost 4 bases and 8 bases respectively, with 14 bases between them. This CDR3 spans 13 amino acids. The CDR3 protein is CASSLLGGGGYTF. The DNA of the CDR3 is TGTGCCAGCAGCCTCCTCGGGGGTGGCGGCTACACCTTC.

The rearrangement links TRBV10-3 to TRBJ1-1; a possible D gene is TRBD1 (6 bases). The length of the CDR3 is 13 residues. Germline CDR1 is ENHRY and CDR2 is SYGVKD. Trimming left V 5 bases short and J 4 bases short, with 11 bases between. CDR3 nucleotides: TGTGCCATCAGTCAGGGGTCGGGCACTGAAGCTTTCTTT. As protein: CAISQGSGTEAFF.

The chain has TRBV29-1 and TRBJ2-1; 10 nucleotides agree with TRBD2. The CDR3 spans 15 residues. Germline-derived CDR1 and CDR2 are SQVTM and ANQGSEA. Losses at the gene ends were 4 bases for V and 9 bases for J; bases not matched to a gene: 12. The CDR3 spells CSVGSGPSGSGEQFF. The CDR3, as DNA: TGCAGCGTTGGTTCGGGGCCTAGCGGGAGTGGTGAGCAGTTCTTC.

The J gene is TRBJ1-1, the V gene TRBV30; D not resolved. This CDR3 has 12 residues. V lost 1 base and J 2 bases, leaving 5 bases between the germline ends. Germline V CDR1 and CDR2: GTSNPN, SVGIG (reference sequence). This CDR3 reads CAWSGDNTEAFF. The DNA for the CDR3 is TGTGCCTGGAGTGGCGATAACACTGAAGCTTTCTTT.

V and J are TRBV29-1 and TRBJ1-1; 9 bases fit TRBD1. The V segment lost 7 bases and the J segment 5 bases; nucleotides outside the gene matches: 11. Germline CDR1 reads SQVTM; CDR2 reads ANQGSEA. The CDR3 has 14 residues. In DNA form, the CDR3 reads TGCAGCGCCCGGGGACAGGGACTGAGTACTGAAGCTTTCTTT. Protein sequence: CSARGQGLSTEAFF.

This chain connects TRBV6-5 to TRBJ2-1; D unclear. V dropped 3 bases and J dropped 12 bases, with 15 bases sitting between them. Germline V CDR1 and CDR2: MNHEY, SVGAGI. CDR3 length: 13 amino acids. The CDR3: CASSYSGNYRQFF. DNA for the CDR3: TGTGCCAGCAGTTATTCCGGTAACTACCGGCAGTTCTTC.

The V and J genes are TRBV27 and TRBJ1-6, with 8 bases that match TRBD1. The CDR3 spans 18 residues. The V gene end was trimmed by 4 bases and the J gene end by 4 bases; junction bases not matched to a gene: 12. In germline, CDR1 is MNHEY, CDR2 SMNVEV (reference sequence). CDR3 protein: CASSWTGRGRAYNSPLHF. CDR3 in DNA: TGTGCCAGCAGTTGGACAGGGAGGGGTAGGGCTTATAATTCACCCCTCCACTTT.

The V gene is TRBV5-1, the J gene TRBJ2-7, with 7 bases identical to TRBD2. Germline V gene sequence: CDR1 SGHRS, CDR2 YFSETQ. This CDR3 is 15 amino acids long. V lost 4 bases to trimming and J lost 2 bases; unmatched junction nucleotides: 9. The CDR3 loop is CASSAELASTYEQYF. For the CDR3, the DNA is TGCGCCAGCAGCGCCGAACTAGCGAGCACCTACGAGCAGTACTTC.

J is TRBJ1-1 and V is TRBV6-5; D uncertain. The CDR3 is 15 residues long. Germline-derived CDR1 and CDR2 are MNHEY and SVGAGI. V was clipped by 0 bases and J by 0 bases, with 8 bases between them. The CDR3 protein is CASSYSSVMNTEAFF. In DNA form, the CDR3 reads TGTGCCAGCAGTTACTCCAGCGTTATGAACACTGAAGCTTTCTTT.

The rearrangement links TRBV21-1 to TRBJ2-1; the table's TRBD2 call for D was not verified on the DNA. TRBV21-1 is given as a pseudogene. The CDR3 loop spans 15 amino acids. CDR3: CASSTVAGANNEQFF. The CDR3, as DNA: TGTGCCAGCAGCACGGTAGCGGGGGCGAACAATGAGCAGTTCTTC.

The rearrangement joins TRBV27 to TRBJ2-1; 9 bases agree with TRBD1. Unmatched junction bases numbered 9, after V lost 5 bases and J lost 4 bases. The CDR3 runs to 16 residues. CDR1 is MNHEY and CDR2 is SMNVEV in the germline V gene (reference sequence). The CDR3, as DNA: TGTGCCAGCAGTCGAAAACAGGGGGCTGGGTACAATGAGCAGTTCTTC. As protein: CASSRKQGAGYNEQFF.

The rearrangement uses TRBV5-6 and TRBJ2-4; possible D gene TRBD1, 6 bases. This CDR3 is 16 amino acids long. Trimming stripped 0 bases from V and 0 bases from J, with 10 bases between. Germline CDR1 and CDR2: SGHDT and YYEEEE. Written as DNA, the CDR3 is TGTGCCAGCAGCTTGGGACAGGTCCTAGCCAAAAACATTCAGTACTTC. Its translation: CASSLGQVLAKNIQYF.

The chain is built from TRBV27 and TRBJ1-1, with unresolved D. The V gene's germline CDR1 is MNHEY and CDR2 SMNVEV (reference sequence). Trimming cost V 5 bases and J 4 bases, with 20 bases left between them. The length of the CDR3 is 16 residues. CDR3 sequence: CASSPLSPGGVTEAFF. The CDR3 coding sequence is TGTGCCAGCAGTCCGCTAAGTCCGGGCGGGGTCACTGAAGCTTTCTTT.

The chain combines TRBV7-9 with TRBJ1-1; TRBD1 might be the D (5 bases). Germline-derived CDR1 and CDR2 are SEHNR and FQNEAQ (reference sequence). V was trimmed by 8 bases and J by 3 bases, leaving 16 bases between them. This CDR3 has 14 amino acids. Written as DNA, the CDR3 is TGTGCCAGCTCCCGGGGGGGAGTATACACTGAAGCTTTCTTT. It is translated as CASSRGGVYTEAFF. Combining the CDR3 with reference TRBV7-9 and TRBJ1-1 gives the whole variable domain DTGVSQNPRHKITKRGQNVTFRCDPISEHNRLYWYRQTLGQGPEFLTYFQNEAQLEKSRLLSDRFSAERPKGSFSTLEIQRTEQGDSAMYLCASSRGGVYTEAFFGQGTRLTVV.